Listed below are T cell receptor beta chains from one sample, sequenced in a study of T cells after yellow fever vaccination. TCRdb passed the 5' RACE reads through MiXCR, listing each CDR3 protein once. The profile shows about 400,000 distinct CDR3 sequences, approximately 5.7% of them singletons. Material: PBMCs, obtained 5 days after the yellow fever booster vaccination. These receptors were obtained from a man younger than 45 who received the YFV17D yellow fever vaccine. Both conserved end residues are part of each CDR3. D genes are given only for firm matches. Clone size, where shown, is once, few, many, or a class for clones that have expanded.

D: TRBD1
size: few
V: TRBV19
J: TRBJ2-5
DNA: TGTGCCAGTAGTATCGGACAGGGGGCTCGCGGCCAGTACTTC
CDR3: CASSIGQGARGQYF

D: TRBD1
size: many
V: TRBV14
J: TRBJ2-2
DNA: TGTGCCAGCAGCCGAACAGGGACAGTGAACACCGGGGAGCTGTTTTTT
CDR3: CASSRTGTVNTGELFF

D: .
size: few
V: TRBV7-8
J: TRBJ1-5
DNA: TGTGCCAGCAGACTAGGATCAGCAAATCAGCCCCAGCATTTT
CDR3: CASRLGSANQPQHF

D: TRBD2
size: many
V: TRBV5-8
J: TRBJ2-5
DNA: TGTGCCAGCAGCCGCAAGGGACTAGCGGGAGAGACCCAGTACTTC
CDR3: CASSRKGLAGETQYF

D: .
size: .
V: TRBV20-1
J: TRBJ2-1
DNA: TGCAGTGCTAGTGGGGGGAGAACATACAATGAGCAGTTCTTC
CDR3: CSASGGRTYNEQFF

D: .
size: .
V: TRBV28
J: TRBJ2-5
DNA: TGTGCCAGCAGTCCTCCGCAGAGGGTGAGGGGGACCCAGTACTTC
CDR3: CASSPPQRVRGTQYF

D: .
size: .
V: TRBV29-1
J: TRBJ1-1
DNA: TGCAGCGTGGGAACCTTTGGGAAGAACACTGAAGCTTTCTTT
CDR3: CSVGTFGKNTEAFF

D: TRBD1
size: .
V: TRBV7-2
J: TRBJ2-4
DNA: TGTGCCTCCGGGGCAGGGGGCATTCAGTACTTC
CDR3: CASGAGGIQYF

D: .
size: many
V: TRBV7-2
J: TRBJ2-2
DNA: TGTGCCAGCAAAGGGCGCACCACGAACACCGGGGAGCTGTTTTTT
CDR3: CASKGRTTNTGELFF

D: .
size: many
V: TRBV7-2
J: TRBJ2-3
DNA: TGTGCCAGCAGGGCGTCAGCAGATACGCAGTATTTT
CDR3: CASRASADTQYF

D: .
size: .
V: TRBV18
J: TRBJ2-5
DNA: TGTGCCAGCTCACAACAGAGGCGGGAGACCCAGTACTTC
CDR3: CASSQQRRETQYF

D: .
size: .
V: TRBV20-1
J: TRBJ1-4
DNA: TGCAGTGCTAGATCTAAGGGGATAGGGGAAAAACTGTTTTTT
CDR3: CSARSKGIGEKLFF

D: .
size: few
V: TRBV28
J: TRBJ2-3
DNA: TGTGCCAGCTTGATGGACCACACAGATACGCAGTATTTT
CDR3: CASLMDHTDTQYF

D: .
size: many
V: TRBV1
J: TRBJ2-4
DNA: TGCACCAGCAGCCAAGTTGGGGTTCTGGGATCCGAGATTCAGTACTTC
CDR3: CTSSQVGVLGSEIQYF

D: .
size: few
V: TRBV28
J: TRBJ1-2
DNA: TGTGCCAGCAGTTCCATCTCGGGCTACACCTTC
CDR3: CASSSISGYTF

D: TRBD2
size: many
V: TRBV7-2
J: TRBJ2-2
DNA: TGTGCCAGCAGCCGGGGGACTAGCGGGGCGAACACCGGGGAGCTGTTTTTT
CDR3: CASSRGTSGANTGELFF